This TCR beta chain was sequenced during a study of graft-versus-host responses after intestinal transplantation. Study-level results: Allograft graft-versus-host to host-versus-graft clonal ratios ran high in patients with graft-donor T cell macrochimerism. Recipient marrow held GvH clones, some first seen in ileum or blood.

A note on this clone: The target antigen is unknown.

Repertoires were generated with immunoSEQ multiplex PCR, while TCRdb's copy carries only in-frame clones and drops some. The sample shows tens of thousands of clones, 85% to 90% of them seen only once. Sequencing was performed on PBMCs, taken 26 days after transplant. The source is a human patient who received an intestinal transplant, so some T cells may come from the graft donor.

The CDR3 bases are TGTGCCAGCAGCTTAGTACGGGGGGGCAACGAGCAGTACGTC. Protein sequence: CASSLVRGGNEQYV. The rearrangement joins TRBV11-2 to TRBJ2-7; 8 nucleotides align to TRBD2. Germline CDR1 reads SGHAT; CDR2 reads FQNNGV. V gave up 1 base and J gave up 5 bases; unmatched junction bases: 4. This CDR3 is 14 amino acids long.